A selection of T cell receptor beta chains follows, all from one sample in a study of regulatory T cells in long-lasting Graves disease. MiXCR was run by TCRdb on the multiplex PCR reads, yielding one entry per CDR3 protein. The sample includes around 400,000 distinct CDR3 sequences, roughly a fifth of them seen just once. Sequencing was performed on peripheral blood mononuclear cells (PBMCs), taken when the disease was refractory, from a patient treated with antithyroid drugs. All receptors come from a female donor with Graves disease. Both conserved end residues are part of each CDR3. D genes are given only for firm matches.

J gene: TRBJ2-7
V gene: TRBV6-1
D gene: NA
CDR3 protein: CASGEREQYF

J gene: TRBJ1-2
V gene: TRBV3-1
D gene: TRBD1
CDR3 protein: CASSQRTGYGYTF

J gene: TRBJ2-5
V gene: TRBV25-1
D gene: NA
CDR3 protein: CASSDLGVTSSQETQYF

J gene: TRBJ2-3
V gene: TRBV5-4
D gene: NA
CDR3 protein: CASSWGLAGGKDTQYF

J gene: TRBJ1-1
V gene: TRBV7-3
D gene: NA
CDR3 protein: CASSLRLEGRYTEAFF

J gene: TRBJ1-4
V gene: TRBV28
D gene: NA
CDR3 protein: CASTFWAGSEKLFF

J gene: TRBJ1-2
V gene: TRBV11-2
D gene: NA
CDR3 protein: CASSLPRTVNGYTF

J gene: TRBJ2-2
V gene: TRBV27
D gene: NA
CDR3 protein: CASRRHLTGELFF

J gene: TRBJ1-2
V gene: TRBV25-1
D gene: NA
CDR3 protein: CASSEGQGFNYGYTF

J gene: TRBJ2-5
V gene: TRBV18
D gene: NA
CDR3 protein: CASSPDLRASKETQYF

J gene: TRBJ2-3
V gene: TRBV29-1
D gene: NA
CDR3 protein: CSVFHKGDTQYF

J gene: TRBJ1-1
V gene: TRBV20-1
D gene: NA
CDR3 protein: CSAVGGDSEAFF

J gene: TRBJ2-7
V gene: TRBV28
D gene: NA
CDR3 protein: CASWGSYEQYF

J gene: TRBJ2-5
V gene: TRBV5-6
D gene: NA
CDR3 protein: CASSFLVHGETQYF

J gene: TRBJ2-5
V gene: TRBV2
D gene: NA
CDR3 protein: CASTLETETQYF

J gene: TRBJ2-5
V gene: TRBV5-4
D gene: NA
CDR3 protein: CASSLAKWPKETQYF

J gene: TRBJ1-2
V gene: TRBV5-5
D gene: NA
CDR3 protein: CASSHRDGNGYTF

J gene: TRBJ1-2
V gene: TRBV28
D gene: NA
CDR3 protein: CASTPPRAQGYTF

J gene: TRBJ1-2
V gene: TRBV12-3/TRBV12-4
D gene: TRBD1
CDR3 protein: CASSWATGGDGGYTF

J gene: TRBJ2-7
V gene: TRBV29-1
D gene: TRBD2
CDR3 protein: CSAGRDYDEQYF

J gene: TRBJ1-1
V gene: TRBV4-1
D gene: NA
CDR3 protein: CASSHDRLNTEAFF

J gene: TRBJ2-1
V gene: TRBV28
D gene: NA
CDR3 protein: CASRRDGNEQFF

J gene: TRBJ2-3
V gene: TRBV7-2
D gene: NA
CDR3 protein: CASSPGSADTQYF

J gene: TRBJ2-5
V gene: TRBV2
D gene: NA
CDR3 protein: CASSVPGLETQYF

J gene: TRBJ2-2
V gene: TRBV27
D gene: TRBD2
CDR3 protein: CASSPGTSGLGVAGELFF

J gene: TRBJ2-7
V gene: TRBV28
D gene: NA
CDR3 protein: CASSPNIIGSKYEQYF

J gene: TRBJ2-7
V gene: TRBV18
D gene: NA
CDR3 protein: CASSQASWYEQYF

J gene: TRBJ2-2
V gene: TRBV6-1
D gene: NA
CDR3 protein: CASSGGETVNTGELFF

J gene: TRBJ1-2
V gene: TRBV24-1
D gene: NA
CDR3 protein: CATSDTTRNYGYTF

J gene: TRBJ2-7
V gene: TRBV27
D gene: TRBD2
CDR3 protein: CASSLEGLAEQYF

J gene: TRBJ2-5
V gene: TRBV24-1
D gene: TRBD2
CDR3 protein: CATSELTSGERGETQYF

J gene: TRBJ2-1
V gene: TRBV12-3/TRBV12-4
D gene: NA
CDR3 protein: CASSFGLAQSSYNEQFF

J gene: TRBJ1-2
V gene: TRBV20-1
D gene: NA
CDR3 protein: CSAVGGYGYTF

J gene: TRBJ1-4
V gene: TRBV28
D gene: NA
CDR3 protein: CASRGAGVGSNEKLFF

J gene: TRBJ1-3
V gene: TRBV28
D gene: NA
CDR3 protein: CASTREYSGNTIYF

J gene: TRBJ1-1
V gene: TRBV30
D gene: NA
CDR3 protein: CACAGEDFTEAFF

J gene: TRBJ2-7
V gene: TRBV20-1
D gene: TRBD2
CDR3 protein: CSARTSGRSYEQYF

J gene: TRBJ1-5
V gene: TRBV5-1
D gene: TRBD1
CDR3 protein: CASSSGGANQPQHF

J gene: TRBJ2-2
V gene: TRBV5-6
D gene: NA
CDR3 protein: CASSPRPSTGELFF

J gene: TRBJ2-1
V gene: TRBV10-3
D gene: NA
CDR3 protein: CAISEHNEQFF

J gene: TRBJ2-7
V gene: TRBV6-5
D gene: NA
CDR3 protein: CASSYSGVGEQYF

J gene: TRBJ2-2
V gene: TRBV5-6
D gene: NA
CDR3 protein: CASSLLVRKNTGELFF

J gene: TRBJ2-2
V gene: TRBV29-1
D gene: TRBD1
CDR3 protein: CSVTGDTGELFF

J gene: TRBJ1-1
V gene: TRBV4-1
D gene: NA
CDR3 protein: CASSLPTRNTEAFF

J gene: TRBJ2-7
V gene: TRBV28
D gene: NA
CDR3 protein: CASSFRGRGAGDYEQYF

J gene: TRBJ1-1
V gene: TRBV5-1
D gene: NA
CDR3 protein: CASSLAGDSTEAFF

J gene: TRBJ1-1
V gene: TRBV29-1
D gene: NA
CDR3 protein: CSVATPSKAFF

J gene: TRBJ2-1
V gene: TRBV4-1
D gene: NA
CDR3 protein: CASSQDRGYNEQFF

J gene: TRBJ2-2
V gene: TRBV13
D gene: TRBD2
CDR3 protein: CASGYPQAGRTGELFF

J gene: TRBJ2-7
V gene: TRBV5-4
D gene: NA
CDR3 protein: CASSFGPGPLSYEQYF

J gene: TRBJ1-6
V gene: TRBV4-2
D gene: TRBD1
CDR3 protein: CASNRQVGQGADSPLHF

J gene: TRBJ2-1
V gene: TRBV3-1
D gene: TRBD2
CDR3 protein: CASSQISGKAYNEQFF

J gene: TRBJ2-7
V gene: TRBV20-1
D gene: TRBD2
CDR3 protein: CSASASGRAGTYEQYF

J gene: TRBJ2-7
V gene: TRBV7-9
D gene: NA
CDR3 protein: CASSLGQVVEYEQYF

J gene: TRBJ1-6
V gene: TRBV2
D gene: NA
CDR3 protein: CASTIGYNSPLHF

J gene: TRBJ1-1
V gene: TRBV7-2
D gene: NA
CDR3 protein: CASRTRSHTEAFF

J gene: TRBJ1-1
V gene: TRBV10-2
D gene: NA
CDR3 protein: CASGSVANTEAFF

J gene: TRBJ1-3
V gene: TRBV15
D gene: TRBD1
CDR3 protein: CATSRGTGGSGNTIYF

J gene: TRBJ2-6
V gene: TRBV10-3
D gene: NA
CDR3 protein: CAISGVGPGANVLTF